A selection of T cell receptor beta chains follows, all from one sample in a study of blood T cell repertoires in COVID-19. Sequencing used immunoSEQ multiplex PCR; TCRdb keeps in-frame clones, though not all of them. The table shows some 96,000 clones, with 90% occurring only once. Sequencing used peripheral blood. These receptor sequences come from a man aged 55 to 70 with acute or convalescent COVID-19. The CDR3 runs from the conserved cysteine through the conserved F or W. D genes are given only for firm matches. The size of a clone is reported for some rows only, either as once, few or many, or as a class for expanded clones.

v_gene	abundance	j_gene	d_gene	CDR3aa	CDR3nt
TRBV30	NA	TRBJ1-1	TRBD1	CASQRRDSAYEAFF	TGTGCCTCCCAGAGACGGGACAGTGCATATGAAGCTTTCTTT
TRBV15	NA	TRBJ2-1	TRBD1	CATSRDDRANEQFF	TGTGCCACCAGCAGAGATGACAGGGCCAATGAGCAGTTCTTC
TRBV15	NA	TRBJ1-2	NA	CATSREERSHGYTF	TGTGCCACCAGCAGAGAGGAGAGATCGCATGGCTACACCTTC
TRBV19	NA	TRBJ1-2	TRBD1	CASSAGQGYGYTF	TGTGCCAGTAGTGCGGGACAGGGATACGGCTACACCTTC
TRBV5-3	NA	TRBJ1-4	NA	CARSPRDAEKLFF	TGTGCCAGAAGCCCCAGGGATGCTGAAAAACTGTTTTTT
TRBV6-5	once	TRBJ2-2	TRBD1	CASIRTGTNTGELFF	TGTGCCAGCATTCGGACAGGGACGAACACCGGGGAGCTGTTTTTT
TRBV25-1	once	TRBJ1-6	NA	CASSEEKWTANSPLHF	TGTGCCAGCAGTGAAGAGAAATGGACAGCGAATTCACCCCTCCACTTT
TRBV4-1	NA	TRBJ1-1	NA	CASSPPAAVPAFF	TGCGCCAGCAGCCCGCCTGCGGCGGTGCCCGCTTTCTTT
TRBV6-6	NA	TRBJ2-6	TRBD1	CASSNTGAGANVLTF	TGTGCCAGCAGTAATACAGGGGCCGGGGCCAACGTCCTGACTTTC
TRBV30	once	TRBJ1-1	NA	CAWSVGHSAEAFF	TGTGCCTGGAGTGTGGGGCACAGTGCGGAAGCTTTCTTT
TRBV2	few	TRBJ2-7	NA	CASIYTESHEQYF	TGTGCCAGCATCTATACAGAGAGTCACGAGCAGTACTTC
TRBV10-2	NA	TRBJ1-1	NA	CASSGQRNTEAFF	TGCGCCAGCAGTGGACAGCGGAACACTGAAGCTTTCTTT